These 20 T cell receptor beta chains originate from one sample sequenced in a study of T-cell reconstitution after alpha-beta-depleted transplantation in children. Unique molecular identifiers were built into the TCRbeta library. TCRdb independently ran MiXCR on the PCR reads; one entry per CDR3 protein. The sample shows about 210,000 distinct CDR3 sequences, roughly 18% of them seen only once. Material: PBMCs, mostly from graft donor cells, obtained 360 days after TCRalphabeta/CD19-depleted stem cell transplant. Source of these receptors: a male patient aged 2-10 years who had a stem cell transplant for acute lymphoblastic leukemia, so the T cells may come from the graft donor.

This clonotype was found a few times. The chain combines TRBV5-5 with TRBJ2-7; the D gene could be TRBD1 or TRBD2 (6 bases each). Germline lookup yields CDR1 SGHKS and CDR2 YYEKEE (reference sequence). This CDR3 is built from 15 residues. V was cut by 3 bases and J by 2 bases, with 15 bases left in between. The CDR3 DNA reads TGTGCCAGCAGCTCGGAGAGGGGGGATGCCTACGAGCAGTACTTC. It codes for CASSSERGDAYEQYF. The full variable domain, rest sourced from reference TRBV5-5 and TRBJ2-7, is DAGVTQSPTHLIKTRGQQVTLRCSPISGHKSVSWYQQVLGQGPQFIFQYYEKEERGRGNFPDRFSARQFPNYSSELNVNALLLGDSALYLCASSSERGDAYEQYFGPGTRLTVT.

The rearrangement uses TRBV4-2 and TRBJ2-7, with TRBD2 identical over 14 bases. The CDR3 is 19 residues long. Germline lookup yields CDR1 LGHNA and CDR2 YNFKEQ. The junction had 12 bases not matched to a gene; V was cut back by 1 base and J by 4 bases. The DNA for the CDR3 is TGTGCCAGCAGCCAAGTATCCCGACTAGCGGGAGGGCCGCGGTACGAGCAGTACTTC. Its translation is CASSQVSRLAGGPRYEQYF.

This clonotype was picked up a small number of times. This chain uses TRBV5-1 with TRBJ2-1; the match to TRBD2 covers 12 bases. The V segment lost 0 bases and the J segment 3 bases; nucleotides outside the gene matches: 4. The CDR3 consists of 17 residues. Germline CDR1 reads SGHRS; CDR2 reads YFSETQ. Here the CDR3 reads CASSLEGLAGFYNEQFF. The CDR3 nucleotides are TGCGCCAGCAGCTTGGAAGGACTAGCGGGATTCTACAATGAGCAGTTCTTC.

The sample holds a few counts of this clonotype. The chain joins TRBV4-2 to TRBJ2-2; 7 positions agree with TRBD1. V was pared by 0 bases and J by 1 base, with 5 bases of the junction left unmatched. The CDR3 loop spans 17 amino acids. Germline V gives CDR1 LGHNA, CDR2 YNFKEQ. The CDR3 DNA follows: TGTGCCAGCAGCCAAGATCCCTGGACAGGGAACACCGGGGAGCTGTTTTTT. Translated: CASSQDPWTGNTGELFF.

This clonotype was found a few times. CDR3 in DNA: TGCAGCGTTTGTTTTGAGGGCAGGGCCTACGAGCAGTACTTC. This encodes CSVCFEGRAYEQYF. The V call is TRBV29-1, the J call TRBJ2-7; D may match TRBD1 or TRBD2 (5 bases each). The V gene's germline CDR1 is SQVTM and CDR2 ANQGSEA. Trimming removed 5 bases from V and 2 bases from J, with 16 bases in between. The CDR3 length is 14 residues.

The chain recombines TRBV9 with TRBJ1-1, with D perhaps matching TRBD1 (6 bases). Germline V gives CDR1 SGDLS, CDR2 YYNGEE. V gave up 3 bases and J gave up 2 bases, with 11 bases separating them. This CDR3 has 14 residues. The CDR3, as DNA: TGTGCCAGCAGCGGACGGACAGACAACACTGAAGCTTTCTTT. Translation: CASSGRTDNTEAFF. The full variable domain, in which reference TRBV9 and TRBJ1-1 provide the parts outside the CDR3, is DSGVTQTPKHLITATGQRVTLRCSPRSGDLSVYWYQQSLDQGLQFLIQYYNGEERAKGNILERFSAQQFPDLHSELNLSSLELGDSALYFCASSGRTDNTEAFFGQGTRLTVV.

This clonotype was found a few times. The V gene is TRBV20-1, the J gene TRBJ1-1; no firm D call. V dropped 0 bases and J dropped 6 bases, with 11 bases sitting between them. Germline V lookup: CDR1 DFQATT, CDR2 SNEGSKA (reference sequence). The CDR3 has 13 amino acids. The CDR3 region has the DNA TGCAGTGCTAGAGATATTAGGAGCGCTGAAGCTTTCTTT. It translates to CSARDIRSAEAFF.

This clonotype has only a few counts. The chain is built from TRBV10-2 and TRBJ1-1, with D possibly being TRBD1 (5 bases). V was shortened by 8 bases and J by 3 bases, with 16 bases between the two germline ends. CDR1 and CDR2 (germline): WSHSY, SAAADI. The CDR3 contains 14 residues. This chain's CDR3 is CASARPDKYTEAFF. DNA for the CDR3: TGCGCCAGCGCCCGACCGGACAAGTACACTGAAGCTTTCTTT.

This clonotype was found a few times. The chain carries TRBV11-2 and TRBJ2-7; D gene unclear. V lost 2 bases, J lost 1 base, and 9 bases lay in between. The length of the CDR3 is 14 residues. Germline CDR1 is SGHAT and CDR2 is FQNNGV. The CDR3: CASSLRAVSYEQYF. The DNA for the CDR3 is TGTGCCAGCAGCTTACGGGCGGTGTCCTACGAGCAGTACTTC.

In its sample, this clonotype was seen a few times. The gene calls are TRBV6-1 and TRBJ1-2; no clear D. CDR3 length equals 13 residues. The V end was cut by 7 bases, the J end by 0 bases, with 9 bases between. Germline-derived CDR1 and CDR2 are MNHNS and SASEGT. The CDR3 loop is CASIGIANYGYTF. The CDR3 coding sequence is TGTGCCAGCATCGGGATAGCTAACTATGGCTACACCTTC.

This clonotype was seen a handful of times. V and J are TRBV5-1 and TRBJ1-1, with D possibly matching TRBD1 (5 bases). Germline loops: CDR1 SGHRS, CDR2 YFSETQ. The CDR3 sequence is 15 residues long. Trimming took 0 bases from V and 2 from J, leaving 11 bases between them. The CDR3 loop is CASSLDVGRNTEAFF. In nucleotides, the CDR3 is TGCGCCAGCAGCTTGGATGTGGGGCGTAACACTGAAGCTTTCTTT.

V is TRBV5-1 and J is TRBJ1-1, with D perhaps matching TRBD1 (5 bases). V shed 0 bases and J shed 4 bases, with 10 bases lying between them. The CDR3 extends over 14 amino acids. Looked up from germline, CDR1 is SGHRS and CDR2 is YFSETQ. CDR3 bases: TGCGCCAGCAGCTTGGATGGGGGAATCACTGAAGCTTTCTTT. Its protein product is CASSLDGGITEAFF. Supplemented by reference TRBV5-1 and TRBJ1-1, the full variable domain reads KAGVTQTPRYLIKTRGQQVTLSCSPISGHRSVSWYQQTPGQGLQFLFEYFSETQRNKGNFPGRFSGRQFSNSRSEMNVSTLELGDSALYLCASSLDGGITEAFFGQGTRLTVV.

The J gene is TRBJ2-3, the V gene TRBV2, with TRBD2 matching 9 bases. J gave up 2 bases and V 6 bases, and 9 bases lay outside the gene matches. This CDR3 contains 16 residues. CDR1 is SNHLY, CDR2 FYNNEI, per germline. In DNA form, the CDR3 reads TGTGCCAGCAGGGGTAGCGGGGGCCGGAACACAGATACGCAGTATTTT. Protein: CASRGSGGRNTDTQYF.

This clonotype has just a few counts. This chain links TRBV5-1 with TRBJ1-2; 8 nucleotides line up with TRBD1. Germline values: CDR1 SGHRS, CDR2 YFSETQ. J was trimmed by 2 bases and V by 1 base; bases with no gene match: 4. The CDR3 loop spans 15 amino acids. CDR3 amino acids: CASSLWTGKNYGYTF. In DNA, the CDR3 is TGCGCCAGCAGCTTGTGGACAGGGAAGAACTATGGCTACACCTTC.

V and J are TRBV6-5 and TRBJ2-7, with D unclear. The CDR3 contains 12 residues. In germline, CDR1 is MNHEY, CDR2 SVGAGI. V lost 4 bases and J lost 6, with 10 bases in between. CDR3: CASSSDTGEQYV. CDR3 DNA: TGTGCCAGCAGTTCCGACACTGGCGAGCAGTACGTC.

The chain carries TRBV29-1 and TRBJ2-2; TRBD2 aligns across 7 bases. V shed 7 bases, J shed 5 bases, and the junction held 4 bases outside the gene matches. There are 12 residues in the CDR3. The germline V gene has CDR1 SQVTM and CDR2 ANQGSEA. This CDR3 reads CSAGRGTGELFF. Written as DNA, the CDR3 is TGCAGCGCTGGGAGGGGTACCGGGGAGCTGTTTTTT.

This clonotype was seen a few times. V gene TRBV19 combines with J gene TRBJ2-7; no reliable D call. V was shortened by 4 bases and J by 3 bases, with 13 bases between the two germline ends. The length of the CDR3 is 14 residues. Looked up from germline, CDR1 is LNHDA and CDR2 is SQIVND (reference sequence). CDR3 residues: CASSKTVISYEQYF. CDR3 nucleotides: TGTGCCAGTAGTAAAACAGTAATCAGCTACGAGCAGTACTTC.

This clonotype has ten or more counts. The chain has TRBV20-1 and TRBJ1-2; maybe TRBD1 (6 bases). V was cut by 3 bases and J by 6 bases, with 8 bases left in between. The CDR3 sequence is 11 residues long. Looked up from germline, CDR1 is DFQATT and CDR2 is SNEGSKA (reference sequence). CDR3 nucleotides: TGCAGTGCTAGTAGGGGGAATGGCTACACCTTC. Protein product: CSASRGNGYTF.

This clonotype has more than one count but fewer than ten. The chain links TRBV12-3 or TRBV12-4 to TRBJ2-3; TRBD2 agrees at 13 bases. The CDR3 loop spans 16 amino acids. V dropped 7 bases and J dropped 4; count of bases not matched to a gene: 8. CDR3 DNA: TGTGCCAGCACCACAAGACTAGCGGGGGGCTCAGATACGCAGTATTTT. Its protein product is CASTTRLAGGSDTQYF.

The V and J genes are TRBV4-3 and TRBJ2-3, with TRBD2 identical over 13 bases. From germline, CDR1 is LGHNA and CDR2 YSLEER. J was trimmed by 2 bases and V by 0 bases; bases with no gene match: 2. The CDR3 has 17 amino acids. This CDR3 reads CASSQEGLAGDTDTQYF. The CDR3 coding sequence is TGCGCCAGCAGCCAAGAAGGACTAGCGGGGGACACAGATACGCAGTATTTT.